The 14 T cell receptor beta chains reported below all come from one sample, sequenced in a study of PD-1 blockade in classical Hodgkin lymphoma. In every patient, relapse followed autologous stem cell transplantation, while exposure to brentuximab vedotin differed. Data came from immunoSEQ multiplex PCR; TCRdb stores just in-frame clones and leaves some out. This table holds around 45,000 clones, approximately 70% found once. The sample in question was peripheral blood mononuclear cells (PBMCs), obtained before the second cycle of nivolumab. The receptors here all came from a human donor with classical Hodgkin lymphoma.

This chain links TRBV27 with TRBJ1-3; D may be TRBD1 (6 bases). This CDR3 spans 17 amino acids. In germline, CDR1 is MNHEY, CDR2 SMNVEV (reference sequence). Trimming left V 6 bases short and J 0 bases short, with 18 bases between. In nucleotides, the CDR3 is TGTGCCAGCAGGGGGTACGACGGGACAAGCTCTGGAAACACCATATATTTT. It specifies CASRGYDGTSSGNTIYF.

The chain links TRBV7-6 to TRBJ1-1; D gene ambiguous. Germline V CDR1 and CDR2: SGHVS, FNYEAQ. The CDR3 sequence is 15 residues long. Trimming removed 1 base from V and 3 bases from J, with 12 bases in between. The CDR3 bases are TGTGCCAGCAGCTTAGGCTCTCTAGGAGACACTGAAGCTTTCTTT. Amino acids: CASSLGSLGDTEAFF. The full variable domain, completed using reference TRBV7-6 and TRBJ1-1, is GAGVSQSPRYKVTKRGQDVALRCDPISGHVSLYWYRQALGQGPEFLTYFNYEAQQDKSGLPNDRFSAERPEGSISTLTIQRTEQRDSAMYRCASSLGSLGDTEAFFGQGTRLTVV.

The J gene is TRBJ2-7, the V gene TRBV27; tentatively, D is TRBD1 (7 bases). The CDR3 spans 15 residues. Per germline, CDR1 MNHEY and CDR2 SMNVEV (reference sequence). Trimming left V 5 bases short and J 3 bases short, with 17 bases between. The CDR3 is CASSIGAGGNYEQYF. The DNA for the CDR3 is TGTGCCAGCAGTATTGGGGCAGGGGGGAACTACGAGCAGTACTTC.

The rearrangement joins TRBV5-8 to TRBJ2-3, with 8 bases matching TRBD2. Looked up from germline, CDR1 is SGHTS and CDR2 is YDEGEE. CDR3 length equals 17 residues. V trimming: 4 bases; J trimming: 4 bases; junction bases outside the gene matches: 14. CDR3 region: CASSQTPASGGSDTQYF. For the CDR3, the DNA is TGTGCCAGCAGCCAAACGCCAGCGAGCGGGGGCTCAGATACGCAGTATTTT.

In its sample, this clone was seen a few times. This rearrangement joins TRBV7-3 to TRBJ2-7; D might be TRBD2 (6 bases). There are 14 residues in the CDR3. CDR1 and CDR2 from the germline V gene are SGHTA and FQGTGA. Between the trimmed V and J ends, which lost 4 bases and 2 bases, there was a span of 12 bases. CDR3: CASSSGLYAYEQYF. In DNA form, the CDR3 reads TGTGCCAGCAGCTCCGGACTATACGCCTACGAGCAGTACTTC.

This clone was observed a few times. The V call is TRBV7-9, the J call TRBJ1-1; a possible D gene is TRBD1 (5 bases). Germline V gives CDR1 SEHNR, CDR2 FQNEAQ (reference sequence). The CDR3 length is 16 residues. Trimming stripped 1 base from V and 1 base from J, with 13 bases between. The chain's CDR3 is CASSLGGVNPNTEAFF. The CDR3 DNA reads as TGTGCCAGCAGCTTAGGGGGCGTTAACCCGAACACTGAAGCTTTCTTT. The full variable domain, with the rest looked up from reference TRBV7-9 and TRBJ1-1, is DTGVSQNPRHKITKRGQNVTFRCDPISEHNRLYWYRQTLGQGPEFLTYFQNEAQLEKSRLLSDRFSAERPKGSFSTLEIQRTEQGDSAMYLCASSLGGVNPNTEAFFGQGTRLTVV.

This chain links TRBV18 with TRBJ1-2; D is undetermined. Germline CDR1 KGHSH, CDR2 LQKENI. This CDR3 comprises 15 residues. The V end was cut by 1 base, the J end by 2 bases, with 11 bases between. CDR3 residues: CASSPLPEANYGYTF. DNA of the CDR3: TGTGCCAGCTCACCACTACCCGAGGCCAACTATGGCTACACCTTC.

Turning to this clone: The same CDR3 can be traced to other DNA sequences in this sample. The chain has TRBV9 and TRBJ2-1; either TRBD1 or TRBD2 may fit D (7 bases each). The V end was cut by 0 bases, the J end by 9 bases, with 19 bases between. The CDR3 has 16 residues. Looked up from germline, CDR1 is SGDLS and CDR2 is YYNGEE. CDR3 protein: CASSVAPQGEGREQFF. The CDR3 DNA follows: TGTGCCAGCAGCGTAGCCCCTCAGGGGGAGGGCCGTGAGCAGTTCTTC.

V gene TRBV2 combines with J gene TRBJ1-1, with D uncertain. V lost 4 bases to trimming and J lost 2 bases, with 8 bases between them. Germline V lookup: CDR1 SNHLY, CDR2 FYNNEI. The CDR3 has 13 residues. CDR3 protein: CASSVYPNTEAFF. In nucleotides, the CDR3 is TGTGCCAGCAGTGTATACCCTAACACTGAAGCTTTCTTT.

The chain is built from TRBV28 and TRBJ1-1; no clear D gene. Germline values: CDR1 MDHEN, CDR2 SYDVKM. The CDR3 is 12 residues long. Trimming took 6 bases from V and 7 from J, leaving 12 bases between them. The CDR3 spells CASREVALEAFF. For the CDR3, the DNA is TGTGCCAGCAGGGAAGTAGCCCTTGAAGCTTTCTTT.

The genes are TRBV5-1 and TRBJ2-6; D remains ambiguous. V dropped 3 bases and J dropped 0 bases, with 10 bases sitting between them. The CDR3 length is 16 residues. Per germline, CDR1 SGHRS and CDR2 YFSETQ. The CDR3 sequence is CASSSARPSGANVLTF. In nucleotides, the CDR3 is TGCGCCAGCAGCTCCGCCAGACCCTCTGGGGCCAACGTCCTGACTTTC.

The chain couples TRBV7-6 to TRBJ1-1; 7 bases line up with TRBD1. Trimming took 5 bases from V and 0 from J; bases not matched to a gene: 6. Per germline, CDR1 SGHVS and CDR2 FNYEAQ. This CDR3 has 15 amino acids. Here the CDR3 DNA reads TGTGCCAGCAGCGATACCGGGACAGTGAACACTGAAGCTTTCTTT. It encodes CASSDTGTVNTEAFF.

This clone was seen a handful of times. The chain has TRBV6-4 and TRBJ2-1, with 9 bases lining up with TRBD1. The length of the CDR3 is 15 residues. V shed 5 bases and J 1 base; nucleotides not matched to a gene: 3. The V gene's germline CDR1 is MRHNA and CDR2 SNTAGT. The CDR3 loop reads CASSIGQGSYNEQFF. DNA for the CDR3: TGTGCCAGCAGTATTGGACAGGGGTCCTACAATGAGCAGTTCTTC.

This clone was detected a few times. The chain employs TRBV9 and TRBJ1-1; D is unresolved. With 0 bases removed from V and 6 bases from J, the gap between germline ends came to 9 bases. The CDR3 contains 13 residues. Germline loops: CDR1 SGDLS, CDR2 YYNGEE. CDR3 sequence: CASSVGASSEAFF. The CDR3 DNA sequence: TGTGCCAGCAGCGTAGGGGCAAGTTCTGAAGCTTTCTTT.